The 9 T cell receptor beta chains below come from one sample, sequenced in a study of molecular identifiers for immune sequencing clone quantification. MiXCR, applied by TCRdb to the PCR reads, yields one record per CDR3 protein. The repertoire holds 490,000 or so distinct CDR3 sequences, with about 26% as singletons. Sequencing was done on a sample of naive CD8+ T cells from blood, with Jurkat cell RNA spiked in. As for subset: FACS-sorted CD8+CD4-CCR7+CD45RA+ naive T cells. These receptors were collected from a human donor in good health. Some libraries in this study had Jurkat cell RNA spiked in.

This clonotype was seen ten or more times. CDR3 coding DNA: TGTGCCAGCAGTGCAGGACTAGCGGCGTACGAGCAGTACTTC. Its protein is CASSAGLAAYEQYF. V and J are TRBV27 and TRBJ2-7, with 10 bases that match TRBD2. The CDR3 runs to 14 residues. Trimming removed 5 bases from V and 4 bases from J; junction bases left unmatched: 5. The germline CDR1 and CDR2 sequences are MNHEY and SMNVEV (reference sequence).

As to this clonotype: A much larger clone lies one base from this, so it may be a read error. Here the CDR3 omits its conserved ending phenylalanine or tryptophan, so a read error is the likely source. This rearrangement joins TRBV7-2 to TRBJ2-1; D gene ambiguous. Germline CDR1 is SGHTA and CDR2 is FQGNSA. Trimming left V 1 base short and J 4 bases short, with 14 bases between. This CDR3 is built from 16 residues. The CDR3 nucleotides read TGTGCCAGCAGCTTAGATAGATTCCCAGGTTACAATGAGCAGTTCCTC. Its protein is CASSLDRFPGYNEQFL.

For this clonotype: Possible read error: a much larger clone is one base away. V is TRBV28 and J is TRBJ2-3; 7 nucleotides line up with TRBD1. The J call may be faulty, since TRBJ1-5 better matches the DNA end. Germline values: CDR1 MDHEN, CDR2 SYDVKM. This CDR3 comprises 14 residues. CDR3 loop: CASKRGQASDTQHF. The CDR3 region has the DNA TGTGCCAGCAAAAGGGGGCAGGCGTCAGATACGCAGCATTTT.

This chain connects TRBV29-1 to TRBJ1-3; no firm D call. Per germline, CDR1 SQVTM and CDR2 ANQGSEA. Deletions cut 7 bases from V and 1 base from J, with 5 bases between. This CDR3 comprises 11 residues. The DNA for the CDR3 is TGCAGCGGCGTATCTGGAAACACCATATATTTT. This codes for CSGVSGNTIYF.

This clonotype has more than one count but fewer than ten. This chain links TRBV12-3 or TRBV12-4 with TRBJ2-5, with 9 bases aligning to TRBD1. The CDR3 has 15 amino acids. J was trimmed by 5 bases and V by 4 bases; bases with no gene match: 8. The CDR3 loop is CASSSQGQGGETQYF. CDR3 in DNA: TGTGCCAGCAGTTCGCAGGGACAGGGTGGGGAGACCCAGTACTTC.

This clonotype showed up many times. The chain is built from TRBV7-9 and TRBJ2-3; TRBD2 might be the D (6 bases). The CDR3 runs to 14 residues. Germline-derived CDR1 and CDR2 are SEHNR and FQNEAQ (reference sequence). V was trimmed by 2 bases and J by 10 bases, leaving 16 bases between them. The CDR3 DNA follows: TGTGCCAGCAGCTTACCATTGGAGGGCGAGGCGCAGTATTTT. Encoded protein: CASSLPLEGEAQYF. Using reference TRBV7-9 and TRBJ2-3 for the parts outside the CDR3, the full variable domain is DTGVSQNPRHKITKRGQNVTFRCDPISEHNRLYWYRQTLGQGPEFLTYFQNEAQLEKSRLLSDRFSAERPKGSFSTLEIQRTEQGDSAMYLCASSLPLEGEAQYFGPGTRLTVL.

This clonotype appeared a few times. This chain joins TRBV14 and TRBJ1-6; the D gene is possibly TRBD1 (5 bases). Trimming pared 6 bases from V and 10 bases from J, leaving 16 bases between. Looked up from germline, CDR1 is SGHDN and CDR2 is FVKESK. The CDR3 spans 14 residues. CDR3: CASSSTEVRSPLHF. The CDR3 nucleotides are TGTGCCAGCAGTTCGACAGAGGTCCGGTCACCCCTCCACTTT.

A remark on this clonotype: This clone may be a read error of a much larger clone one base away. The DNA for the CDR3 is TGTGCCAGCAGTTCTGCTACAGGGTGGGGATTTACCGGGGAGCTGTTTTTT. The encoded protein is CASSSATGWGFTGELFF. This sequence joins TRBV28 and TRBJ2-2; perhaps TRBD1 as D (6 bases). This CDR3 spans 17 amino acids. Germline V CDR1 and CDR2: MDHEN, SYDVKM. The V gene lost 4 bases and the J gene lost 5 bases, with 20 bases spanning the gap. Full variable domain (missing parts from reference TRBV28 and TRBJ2-2): DVKVTQSSRYLVKRTGEKVFLECVQDMDHENMFWYRQDPGLGLRLIYFSYDVKMKEKGDIPEGYSVSREKKERFSLILESASTNQTSMYLCASSSATGWGFTGELFFGEGSRLTVL.

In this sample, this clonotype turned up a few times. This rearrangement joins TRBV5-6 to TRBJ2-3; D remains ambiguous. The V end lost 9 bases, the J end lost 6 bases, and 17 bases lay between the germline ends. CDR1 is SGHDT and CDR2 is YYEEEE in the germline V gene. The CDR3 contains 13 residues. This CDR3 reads CATWAAPSDTQYF. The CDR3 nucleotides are TGTGCCACCTGGGCCGCGCCGTCGGATACGCAGTATTTT.